This TCR beta chain emerged from a study of blood T cells in healthy people across ages. Study as a whole: Researchers report that template switching captured about one barcoded beta molecule per two T cells.

Using a J-beta primer mix together with a sample-barcoded 5' primer, a second PCR was run for roughly 6 to 12 cycles. TCRdb fed the 5' RACE reads into MiXCR, producing one record per CDR3 protein. The table records some 890,000 distinct CDR3 sequences, about 28% of them present only once. The CDR3 is 16 amino acids. With 5 bases removed from V and 7 bases from J, the gap between germline ends came to 20 bases. CDR1 SGHTA and CDR2 FQGNSA come from the germline V gene. Per sample, no less than 6 micrograms of total RNA were extracted. These data were also reused for a study on T cells of mothers and their children. Per that study: Using the M1S primer, the second PCR added sample barcodes along with 2-4 random nucleotides.

The chain carries TRBV7-2 and TRBJ1-4; D perhaps matches TRBD1 (5 bases). The specimen sequenced was blood. The TCR originated in a middle-aged woman in good health. The CDR3 here is CASSDAPAGFGEKLFF. DNA for the CDR3: TGTGCCAGCAGCGACGCCCCCGCAGGGTTTGGTGAAAAACTGTTTTTT.